This record looks at one T cell receptor beta chain sequence and its context. The TCR library protocol was used to attach unique molecular identifiers. These identifiers were attached to individual cDNA molecules. MiXCR was run by TCRdb on the 5' RACE reads, yielding one entry per CDR3 protein. The sample has 55,000 to 70,000 distinct CDR3 sequences; 4.6% are singletons. This specimen comes from a study of early T cells in non-severe SARS-CoV-2 infection. Study-level background: The input, bulk RNA from unsorted whole blood, was sequenced, and chains were unpaired.

The V end lost 1 base, the J end lost 2 bases, and 11 bases lay between the germline ends. Germline V gene data show CDR1 as LGHNA and CDR2 as YNFKEQ. There are 15 residues in the CDR3. This sequence originates from an adult who was a healthcare worker with PCR-confirmed SARS-CoV-2 infection or an uninfected control (not recorded which). The donor label of this sample is uncertain. The chain carries TRBV4-2 and TRBJ1-1; no firm D call. Sample: whole blood, taken at baseline. The chain's CDR3 is CASSQAQATNTEAFF. CDR3 bases: TGTGCCAGCAGCCAAGCTCAGGCCACCAACACTGAAGCTTTCTTT.